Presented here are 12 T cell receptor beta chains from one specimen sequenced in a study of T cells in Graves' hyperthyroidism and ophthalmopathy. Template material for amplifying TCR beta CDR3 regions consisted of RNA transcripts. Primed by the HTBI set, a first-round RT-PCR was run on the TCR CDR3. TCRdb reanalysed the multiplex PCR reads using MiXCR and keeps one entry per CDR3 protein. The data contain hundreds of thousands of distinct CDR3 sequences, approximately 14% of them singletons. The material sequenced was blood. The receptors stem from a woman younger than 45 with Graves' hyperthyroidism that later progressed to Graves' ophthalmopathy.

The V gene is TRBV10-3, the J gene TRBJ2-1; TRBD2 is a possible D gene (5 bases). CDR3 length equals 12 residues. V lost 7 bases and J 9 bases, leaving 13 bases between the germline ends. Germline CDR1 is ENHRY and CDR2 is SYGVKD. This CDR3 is CAITLQSGEQFF. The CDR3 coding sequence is TGTGCCATCACTTTACAGAGCGGTGAGCAGTTCTTC.

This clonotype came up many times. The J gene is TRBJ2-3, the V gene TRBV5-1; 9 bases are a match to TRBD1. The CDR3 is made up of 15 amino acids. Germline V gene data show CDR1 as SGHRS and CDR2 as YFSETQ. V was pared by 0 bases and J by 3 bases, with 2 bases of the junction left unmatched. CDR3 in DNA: TGCGCCAGCAGCTTGGTACAGGGGGCAACAGATACGCAGTATTTT. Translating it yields CASSLVQGATDTQYF.

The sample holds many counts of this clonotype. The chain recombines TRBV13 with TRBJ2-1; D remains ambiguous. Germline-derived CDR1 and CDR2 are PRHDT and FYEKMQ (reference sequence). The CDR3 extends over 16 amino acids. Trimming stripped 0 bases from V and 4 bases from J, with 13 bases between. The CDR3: CASSLGGITTYNEQFF. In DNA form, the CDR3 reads TGTGCCAGCAGCTTAGGAGGGATTACAACTTACAATGAGCAGTTCTTC.

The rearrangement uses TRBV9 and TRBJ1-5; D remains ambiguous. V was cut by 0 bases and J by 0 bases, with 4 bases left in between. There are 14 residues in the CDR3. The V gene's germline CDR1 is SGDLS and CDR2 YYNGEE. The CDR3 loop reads CASSVADSNQPQHF. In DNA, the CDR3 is TGTGCCAGCAGCGTAGCAGATAGCAATCAGCCCCAGCATTTT. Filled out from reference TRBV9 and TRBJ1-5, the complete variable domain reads DSGVTQTPKHLITATGQRVTLRCSPRSGDLSVYWYQQSLDQGLQFLIQYYNGEERAKGNILERFSAQQFPDLHSELNLSSLELGDSALYFCASSVADSNQPQHFGDGTRLSIL.

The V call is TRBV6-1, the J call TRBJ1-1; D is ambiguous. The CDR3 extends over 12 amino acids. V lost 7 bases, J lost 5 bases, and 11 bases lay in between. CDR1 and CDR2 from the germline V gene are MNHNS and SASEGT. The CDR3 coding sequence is TGTGCCAGCACCCCAGCCGGGACTGAAGCTTTCTTT. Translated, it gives CASTPAGTEAFF.

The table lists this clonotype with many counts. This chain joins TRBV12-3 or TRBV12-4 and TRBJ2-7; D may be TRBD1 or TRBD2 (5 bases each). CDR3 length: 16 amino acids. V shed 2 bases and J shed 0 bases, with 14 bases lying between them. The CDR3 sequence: CASSLFGVGGSYEQYF. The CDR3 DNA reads TGTGCCAGCAGTTTATTTGGGGTTGGGGGCTCCTACGAGCAGTACTTC.

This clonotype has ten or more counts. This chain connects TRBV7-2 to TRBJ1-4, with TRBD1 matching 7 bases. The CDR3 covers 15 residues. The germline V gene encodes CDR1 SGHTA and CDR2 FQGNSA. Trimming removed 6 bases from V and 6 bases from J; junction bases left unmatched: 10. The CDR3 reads CASSPGGTADEKLFF. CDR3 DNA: TGTGCCAGCAGTCCGGGAGGGACAGCAGATGAAAAACTGTTTTTT.

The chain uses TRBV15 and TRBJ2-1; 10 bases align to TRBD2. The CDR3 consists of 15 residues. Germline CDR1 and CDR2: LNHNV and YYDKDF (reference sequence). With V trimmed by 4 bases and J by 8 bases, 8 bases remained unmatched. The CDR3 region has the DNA TGTGCCACCAGCAATATAGCGGGAGGAGTAGATGAGCAGTTCTTC. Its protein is CATSNIAGGVDEQFF.

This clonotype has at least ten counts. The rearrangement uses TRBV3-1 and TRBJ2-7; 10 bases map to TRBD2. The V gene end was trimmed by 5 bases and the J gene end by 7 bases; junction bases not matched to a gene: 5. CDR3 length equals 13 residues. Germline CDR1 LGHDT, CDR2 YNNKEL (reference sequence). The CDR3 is CASSVLAGEEQYF. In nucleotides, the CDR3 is TGTGCCAGCAGCGTCCTAGCGGGAGAGGAGCAGTACTTC.

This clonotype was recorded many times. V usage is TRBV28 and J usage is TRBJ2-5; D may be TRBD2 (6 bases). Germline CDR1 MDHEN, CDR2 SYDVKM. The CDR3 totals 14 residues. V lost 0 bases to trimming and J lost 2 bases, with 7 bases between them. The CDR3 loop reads CASSLWGGQETQYF. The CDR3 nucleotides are TGTGCCAGCAGTTTATGGGGGGGACAAGAGACCCAGTACTTC.

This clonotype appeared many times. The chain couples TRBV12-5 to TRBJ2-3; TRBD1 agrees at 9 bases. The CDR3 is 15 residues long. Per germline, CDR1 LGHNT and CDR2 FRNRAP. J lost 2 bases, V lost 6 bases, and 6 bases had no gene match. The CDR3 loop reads CASGPGTGNTDTQYF. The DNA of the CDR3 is TGTGCTAGTGGCCCCGGGACAGGGAACACAGATACGCAGTATTTT. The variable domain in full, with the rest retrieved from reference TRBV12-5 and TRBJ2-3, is DARVTQTPRHKVTEMGQEVTMRCQPILGHNTVFWYRQTMMQGLELLAYFRNRAPLDDSGMPKDRFSAEMPDATLATLKIQPSEPRDSAVYFCASGPGTGNTDTQYFGPGTRLTVL.

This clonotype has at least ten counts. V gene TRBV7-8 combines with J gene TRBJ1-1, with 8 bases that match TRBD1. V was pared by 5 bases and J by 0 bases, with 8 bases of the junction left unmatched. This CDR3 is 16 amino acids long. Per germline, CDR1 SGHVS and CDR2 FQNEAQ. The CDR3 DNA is TGTGCCAGCAGCCCCGGACAGGGAAGGATGAACACTGAAGCTTTCTTT. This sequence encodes CASSPGQGRMNTEAFF.